What follows are 25 T cell receptor beta chains derived from one specimen sequenced in a study of PD-L1 blockade in urothelial cancer. Here immunoSEQ multiplex PCR was the method, and the copy in TCRdb shows in-frame clones only, minus some. The sample gives roughly 120,000 clones, about 81% of which show up once; about 2.9% is in the top ten. Time point here: pretreatment peripheral blood. The sequences come from PBMCs, collected around atezolizumab (anti-PD-L1) treatment. The origin of the receptors is a man in his forties or fifties with urothelial cancer.

The V and J genes are TRBV7-2 and TRBJ2-7; TRBD2 matches 10 bases. Losses at the gene ends were 1 base for V and 0 bases for J; bases not matched to a gene: 3. This CDR3 has 16 residues. The germline V gene encodes CDR1 SGHTA and CDR2 FQGNSA. The CDR3 reads CASSLVASGSSYEQYF. CDR3 coding DNA: TGTGCCAGCAGCTTAGTAGCTAGCGGGAGCTCCTACGAGCAGTACTTC.

This clone turned up a few times. This sequence joins TRBV7-6 and TRBJ2-1, with unresolved D. The V end lost 6 bases, the J end lost 5 bases, and 8 bases lay between the germline ends. The CDR3 covers 12 residues. Germline V gene sequence: CDR1 SGHVS, CDR2 FNYEAQ. CDR3 sequence: CASRAADNEQFF. CDR3 DNA: TGTGCCAGCAGGGCCGCCGACAATGAGCAGTTCTTC.

V is TRBV30 and J is TRBJ2-7; 11 nucleotides match TRBD1. The junction had 4 bases not matched to a gene; V was cut back by 1 base and J by 2 bases. Per the germline V gene, CDR1 is GTSNPN and CDR2 is SVGIG (reference sequence). This CDR3 comprises 15 residues. The CDR3 DNA is TGTGCCTGGAGTGGGCCGGGACAGGGGGCCTACGAGCAGTACTTC. This translates into CAWSGPGQGAYEQYF.

This chain links TRBV27 with TRBJ2-4; D possibly corresponds to TRBD1 (6 bases). V lost 0 bases, J lost 5 bases, and 14 bases lay in between. CDR3 length: 16 residues. Germline values: CDR1 MNHEY, CDR2 SMNVEV (reference sequence). CDR3 in DNA: TGTGCCAGCAGTTTATCCGGGACAACTCAAGAAAACATTCAGTACTTC. It yields the protein CASSLSGTTQENIQYF.

The chain couples TRBV27 to TRBJ1-5; no firm D call. The CDR3 is 14 amino acids. The germline CDR1 and CDR2 sequences are MNHEY and SMNVEV (reference sequence). Trimming left V 4 bases short and J 2 bases short, with 9 bases between. This chain's CDR3 is CASSSSGRNQPQHF. CDR3 in DNA: TGTGCCAGCAGTTCCAGCGGCCGCAATCAGCCCCAGCATTTT.

V is TRBV18 and J is TRBJ1-3, with 7 positions matching TRBD1. The V segment lost 2 bases and the J segment 0 bases; nucleotides outside the gene matches: 10. The CDR3 is 18 amino acids. Germline V gene data show CDR1 as KGHSH and CDR2 as LQKENI. CDR3 nucleotides: TGTGCCAGCTCACCATTTAACAGGGGATCGAGCTCTGGAAACACCATATATTTT. It translates to CASSPFNRGSSSGNTIYF.

The gene calls are TRBV2 and TRBJ1-2, with 7 bases lining up with TRBD1. This CDR3 is built from 16 residues. Trimming cost V 7 bases and J 0 bases; bases outside gene matches: 11. Germline loops: CDR1 SNHLY, CDR2 FYNNEI. The CDR3 DNA follows: TGTGCCAGCAAGATCCGGGACAGAAGAACTAACTATGGCTACACCTTC. Its translation: CASKIRDRRTNYGYTF.

The chain carries TRBV6-5 and TRBJ2-1, with 7 positions matching TRBD2. Germline-derived CDR1 and CDR2 are MNHEY and SVGAGI. V dropped 4 bases and J dropped 14; count of bases not matched to a gene: 17. The CDR3 length is 15 residues. The chain's CDR3 is CASSSSFGLENIKFF. The CDR3 DNA is TGTGCCAGCAGTTCCTCATTCGGACTAGAGAATATCAAGTTCTTC.

Notes on this clone: A read error may account for a junction end that differs from germline. The chain employs TRBV7-7 and TRBJ1-1, with D perhaps TRBD1 (5 bases). The CDR3 is made up of 14 amino acids. The V gene's germline CDR1 is SSHAT and CDR2 FNYEAQ (reference sequence). CDR3 DNA: TGTGCTAGCAGCCCGATAGACAGGAACACTGAAGCTTTCTTT. Amino acids: CASSPIDRNTEAFF.

In this sample, this clone turned up a few times. CDR3: CASSLEREAEQFF. CDR3 nucleotide sequence: TGCGCCAGCAGCTTGGAGCGGGAGGCTGAGCAGTTCTTC. This chain links TRBV5-1 with TRBJ2-1; TRBD2 aligns across 9 bases. Germline assignment: CDR1 SGHRS and CDR2 YFSETQ. The CDR3 has 13 residues. The trim removed 0 bases at V and 9 bases at J, leaving 1 base unmatched.

The J gene is TRBJ2-7, the V gene TRBV4-2, with D possibly being TRBD2 (6 bases). The CDR3 runs 15 residues. V was shortened by 0 bases and J by 3 bases, with 12 bases between the two germline ends. In germline, CDR1 is LGHNA, CDR2 YNFKEQ. CDR3 bases: TGTGCCAGCAGCCAAGATGGGGCTAGCGACTACGAGCAGTACTTC. Its protein is CASSQDGASDYEQYF.

V and J are TRBV19 and TRBJ2-2; TRBD2 agrees at 9 bases. The J segment lost 0 bases and the V segment lost 5 bases, leaving 13 bases of the junction unmatched. Germline-derived CDR1 and CDR2 are LNHDA and SQIVND (reference sequence). The CDR3 extends over 19 amino acids. The CDR3 DNA is TGTGCCAGTAGTCCCGGGAGGAGGCTAGCGGGAACGAACACCGGGGAGCTGTTTTTT. Translation gives CASSPGRRLAGTNTGELFF.

V usage is TRBV11-2 and J usage is TRBJ1-2; D may be TRBD1 (6 bases). Trimming removed 1 base from V and 6 bases from J, with 15 bases in between. The CDR3 is 15 residues long. Germline assignment: CDR1 SGHAT and CDR2 FQNNGV. CDR3 sequence: CASSLVSTGRNGYTF. The CDR3 region has the DNA TGTGCCAGCAGCTTAGTCTCTACAGGGCGGAATGGCTACACCTTC. The full variable domain, in which reference TRBV11-2 and TRBJ1-2 provide the parts outside the CDR3, is EAGVAQSPRYKIIEKRQSVAFWCNPISGHATLYWYQQILGQGPKLLIQFQNNGVVDDSQLPKDRFSAERLKGVDSTLKIQPAKLEDSAVYLCASSLVSTGRNGYTFGSGTRLTVV.

V gene TRBV28 combines with J gene TRBJ2-3, with D possibly matching TRBD2 (8 bases). Germline assignment: CDR1 MDHEN and CDR2 SYDVKM. The CDR3 extends over 20 amino acids. V lost 7 bases and J 1 base, leaving 30 bases between the germline ends. CDR3 in amino acids: CASNPRVGTAGVGGTDTQYF. Written as DNA, the CDR3 is TGTGCCAGCAACCCCCGAGTCGGGACAGCGGGAGTTGGGGGCACAGATACGCAGTATTTT.

This chain joins TRBV28 and TRBJ1-1; D is ambiguous. Germline V CDR1 and CDR2: MDHEN, SYDVKM. This CDR3 is 13 amino acids long. V was clipped by 6 bases and J by 6 bases, with 14 bases between them. CDR3 sequence (DNA): TGTGCCAGCAGAACCGGGGATTTGGCTGAAGCTTTCTTT. As protein: CASRTGDLAEAFF.

The chain joins TRBV14 to TRBJ1-1; TRBD1 agrees at 9 bases. The CDR3 extends over 17 amino acids. Losses at the gene ends were 5 bases for V and 4 bases for J; bases not matched to a gene: 14. In germline, CDR1 is SGHDN, CDR2 FVKESK. In nucleotides, the CDR3 is TGTGCCAGCAGCAAAAGTCCCGGGACAGGGTCGGGCACTGAAGCTTTCTTT. This gives the protein CASSKSPGTGSGTEAFF.

The chain recombines TRBV27 with TRBJ1-1; the D is unclear. Trimming removed 4 bases at V and 0 bases at J, with 12 bases between. CDR3 length equals 15 residues. Germline CDR1 MNHEY, CDR2 SMNVEV (reference sequence). In nucleotides, the CDR3 is TGTGCCAGCAGTTCCTTGGGCACGGTGAACACTGAAGCTTTCTTT. The encoded protein is CASSSLGTVNTEAFF.

The chain employs TRBV7-9 and TRBJ1-2; no definite D call. This CDR3 contains 14 residues. V lost 5 bases and J lost 2, with 12 bases in between. Germline V CDR1 and CDR2: SEHNR, FQNEAQ (reference sequence). The CDR3 loop is CASSNYEGNYGYTF. The DNA for the CDR3 is TGTGCCAGCAGCAATTACGAGGGAAACTATGGCTACACCTTC.

The J gene is TRBJ2-7, the V gene TRBV4-1, with 7 bases lining up with TRBD2. This CDR3 spans 17 amino acids. Germline V lookup: CDR1 MGHRA, CDR2 YSYEKL. The V gene end was trimmed by 2 bases and the J gene end by 6 bases; junction bases not matched to a gene: 16. The CDR3 nucleotides are TGCGCCAGCAGCCAACCAAGACTAGCCCCTTCTCTGCGCGAGCAGTACTTC. It translates to CASSQPRLAPSLREQYF.

The chain couples TRBV5-1 to TRBJ2-3, with 8 bases matching TRBD2. The CDR3 extends over 16 amino acids. In germline, CDR1 is SGHRS, CDR2 YFSETQ. J was trimmed by 0 bases and V by 3 bases; bases with no gene match: 6. Written as DNA, the CDR3 is TGCGCCAGCAGCTCGAGGATAGCGGGAAGCACAGATACGCAGTATTTT. Translation gives CASSSRIAGSTDTQYF. The whole variable domain, remainder taken from reference TRBV5-1 and TRBJ2-3, is KAGVTQTPRYLIKTRGQQVTLSCSPISGHRSVSWYQQTPGQGLQFLFEYFSETQRNKGNFPGRFSGRQFSNSRSEMNVSTLELGDSALYLCASSSRIAGSTDTQYFGPGTRLTVL.

The chain combines TRBV29-1 with TRBJ1-1, with D hard to call. CDR1 and CDR2 (germline): SQVTM, ANQGSEA. The germline V and J ends were trimmed by 7 bases and 0 bases, with 9 bases remaining between them. There are 12 residues in the CDR3. The CDR3 here is CSGNYLNTEAFF. The DNA of the CDR3 is TGCAGCGGGAACTATCTGAACACTGAAGCTTTCTTT.

The chain is built from TRBV5-5 and TRBJ2-5; D not resolved. Germline V lookup: CDR1 SGHKS, CDR2 YYEKEE (reference sequence). This CDR3 is 14 amino acids long. The V end was cut by 1 base, the J end by 0 bases, with 7 bases between. The CDR3 sequence: CASSLLLYQETQYF. As DNA, the CDR3 is TGTGCCAGCAGCTTGCTTCTTTACCAAGAGACCCAGTACTTC.

J is TRBJ2-3 and V is TRBV5-1; no firm D call. V lost 3 bases to trimming and J lost 2 bases, with 4 bases between them. The CDR3 is made up of 12 amino acids. The germline V gene has CDR1 SGHRS and CDR2 YFSETQ. The DNA for the CDR3 is TGCGCCAGCAGCTCCTCCACAGATACGCAGTATTTT. This encodes CASSSSTDTQYF.

The V and J genes are TRBV4-2 and TRBJ2-2; 12 nucleotides line up with TRBD2. Germline CDR1 and CDR2: LGHNA and YNFKEQ. CDR3 size: 22 residues. With 0 bases clipped from V and 0 bases from J, the junction kept 14 bases outside the gene matches. The CDR3, as DNA: TGTGCCAGCAGCCAAGAAAGTTTGGGGCGACTAGCGGGAGTATCGAACACCGGGGAGCTGTTTTTT. It yields the protein CASSQESLGRLAGVSNTGELFF.

This clone appeared once. The chain links TRBV12-1 to TRBJ2-2; TRBD2 reflects the table's D call only, with no check against the DNA. TRBV12-1 is a recognized pseudogene. The CDR3 sequence is 19 residues long. CDR3 nucleotide sequence: TGTGCCAGCAGCGGACGGACGCCCGGGACTAGCGGGTCTGGCGGGGAGCTGTTTTTT. Protein product: CASSGRTPGTSGSGGELFF.